This T cell receptor beta chain was captured by sequencing in a study of shared clonotypes between healthy human individuals. General study points: As a rule, naive subsets had a larger estimated richness than memory subsets. Represented genetic and exposure-history diversity was restricted by having few donors.

The CDR3 is 13 amino acids. The V segment lost 7 bases and the J segment 8 bases; nucleotides outside the gene matches: 6. Germline loops: CDR1 SGHNT, CDR2 YYREEE (reference sequence). Researchers divided each subset's genomic DNA evenly across several immunoSEQ plates. The protocol was immunoSEQ multiplex PCR, while the TCRdb copy is restricted to in-frame clones and leaves out a portion. The table includes some 2,100,000 clones, under 95% detected once. This clone showed up just once. The antigen remains undetermined. Terminally differentiated effector memory CD45RA+ cells were excluded from the naive CD8 cells, which were CD45RO-negative and positively selected for CCR7. Nashville, Tennessee was home to all donors, each a Caucasian adult.

This receptor was identified in a man between 18 and 35 years old in good health. Some clones in this sample may be carry-over from other donors' samples. V usage is TRBV5-4 and J usage is TRBJ2-1; 10 bases are shared with TRBD2. The sequenced material came from naive CD8+ T cells from PBMCs. The CDR3 sequence is CASVSSGSDEQFF. CDR3 DNA sequence: TGTGCCAGCGTGTCTAGCGGGAGTGATGAGCAGTTCTTC.